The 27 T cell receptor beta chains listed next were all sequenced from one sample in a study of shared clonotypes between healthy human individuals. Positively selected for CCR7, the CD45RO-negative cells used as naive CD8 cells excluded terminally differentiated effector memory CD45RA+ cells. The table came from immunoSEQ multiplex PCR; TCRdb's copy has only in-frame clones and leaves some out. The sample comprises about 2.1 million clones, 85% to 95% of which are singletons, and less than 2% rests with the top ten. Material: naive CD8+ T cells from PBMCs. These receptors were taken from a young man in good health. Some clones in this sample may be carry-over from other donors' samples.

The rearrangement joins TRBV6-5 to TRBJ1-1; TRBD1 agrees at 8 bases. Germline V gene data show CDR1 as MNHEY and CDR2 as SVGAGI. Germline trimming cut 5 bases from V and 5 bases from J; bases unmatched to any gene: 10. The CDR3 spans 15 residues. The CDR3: CASSPNGQGLTEAFF. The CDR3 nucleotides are TGTGCCAGCAGTCCCAACGGACAGGGTCTAACTGAAGCTTTCTTT.

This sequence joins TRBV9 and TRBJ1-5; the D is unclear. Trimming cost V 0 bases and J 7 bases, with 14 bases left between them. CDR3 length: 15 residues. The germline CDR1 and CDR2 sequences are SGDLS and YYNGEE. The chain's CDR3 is CASSVGPDYIQPQHF. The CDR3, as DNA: TGTGCCAGCAGCGTAGGTCCAGACTATATCCAGCCCCAGCATTTT.

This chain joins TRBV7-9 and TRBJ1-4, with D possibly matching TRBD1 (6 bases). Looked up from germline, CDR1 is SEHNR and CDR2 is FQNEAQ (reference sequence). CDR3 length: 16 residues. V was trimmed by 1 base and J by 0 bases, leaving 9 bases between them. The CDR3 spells CASSLVGTPTNEKLFF. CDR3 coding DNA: TGTGCCAGCAGCTTAGTAGGGACACCAACTAATGAAAAACTGTTTTTT.

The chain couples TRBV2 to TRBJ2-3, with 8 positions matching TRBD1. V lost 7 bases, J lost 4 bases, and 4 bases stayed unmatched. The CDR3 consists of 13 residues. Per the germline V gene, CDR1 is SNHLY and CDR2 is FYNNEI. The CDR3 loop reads CASTWTGPDTQYF. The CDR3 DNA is TGTGCCAGCACCTGGACAGGGCCAGATACGCAGTATTTT.

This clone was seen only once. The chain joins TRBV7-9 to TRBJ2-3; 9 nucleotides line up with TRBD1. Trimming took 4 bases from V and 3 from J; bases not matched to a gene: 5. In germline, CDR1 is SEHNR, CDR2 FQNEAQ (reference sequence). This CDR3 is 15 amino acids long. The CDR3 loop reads CASSSLTGGTDTQYF. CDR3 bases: TGTGCCAGCAGCTCCTTGACAGGGGGAACAGATACGCAGTATTTT.

The CDR3 DNA sequence: TGTGCCAGCAGTTACTCGACGGGGGCAGCGATCTACGAGCAGTACTTC. Residues: CASSYSTGAAIYEQYF. This sequence joins TRBV6-5 and TRBJ2-7; D could derive from TRBD1 or TRBD2 (6 bases each). CDR3 length: 16 residues. With 0 bases removed from V and 3 bases from J, the gap between germline ends came to 15 bases. CDR1 is MNHEY and CDR2 is SVGAGI in the germline V gene.

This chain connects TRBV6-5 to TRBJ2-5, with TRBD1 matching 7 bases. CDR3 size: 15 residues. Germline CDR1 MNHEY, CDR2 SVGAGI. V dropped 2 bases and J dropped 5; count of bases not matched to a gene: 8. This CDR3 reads CASSYTTGFRETQYF. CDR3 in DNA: TGTGCCAGCAGTTACACGACAGGGTTTCGGGAGACCCAGTACTTC.

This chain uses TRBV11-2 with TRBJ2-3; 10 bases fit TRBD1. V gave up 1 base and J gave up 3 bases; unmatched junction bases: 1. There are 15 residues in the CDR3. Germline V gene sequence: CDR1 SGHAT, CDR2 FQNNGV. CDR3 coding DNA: TGTGCCAGCAGCTTAGGACAGGGGGCGACAGATACGCAGTATTTT. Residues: CASSLGQGATDTQYF.

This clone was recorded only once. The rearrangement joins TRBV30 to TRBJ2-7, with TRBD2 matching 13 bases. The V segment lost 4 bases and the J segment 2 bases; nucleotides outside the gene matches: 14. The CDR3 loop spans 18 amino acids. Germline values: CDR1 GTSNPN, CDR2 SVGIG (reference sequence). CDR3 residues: CAWTARTSGGGITYEQYF. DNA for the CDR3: TGTGCCTGGACCGCGCGGACTAGCGGGGGAGGGATTACCTACGAGCAGTACTTC.

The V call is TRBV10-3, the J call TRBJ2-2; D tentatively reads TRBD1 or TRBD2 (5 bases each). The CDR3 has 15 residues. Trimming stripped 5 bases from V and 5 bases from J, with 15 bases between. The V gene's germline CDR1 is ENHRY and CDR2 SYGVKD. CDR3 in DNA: TGTGCCATCAGTCCTCCGGGACCGGGGACCGGGGAGCTGTTTTTT. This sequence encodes CAISPPGPGTGELFF.

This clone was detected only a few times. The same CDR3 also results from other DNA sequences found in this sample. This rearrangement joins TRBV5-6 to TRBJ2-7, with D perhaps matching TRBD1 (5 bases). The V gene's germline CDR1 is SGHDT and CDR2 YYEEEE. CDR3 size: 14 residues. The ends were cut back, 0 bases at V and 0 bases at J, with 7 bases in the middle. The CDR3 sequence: CASSLGQTSYEQYF. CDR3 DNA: TGTGCCAGCAGCTTGGGACAGACCTCCTACGAGCAGTACTTC.

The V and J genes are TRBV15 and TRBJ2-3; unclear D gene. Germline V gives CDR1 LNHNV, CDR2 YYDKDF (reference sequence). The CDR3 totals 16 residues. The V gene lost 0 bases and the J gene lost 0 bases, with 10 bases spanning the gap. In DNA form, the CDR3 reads TGTGCCACCAGCAGAGATGCTAGGCGGAGCACAGATACGCAGTATTTT. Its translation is CATSRDARRSTDTQYF.

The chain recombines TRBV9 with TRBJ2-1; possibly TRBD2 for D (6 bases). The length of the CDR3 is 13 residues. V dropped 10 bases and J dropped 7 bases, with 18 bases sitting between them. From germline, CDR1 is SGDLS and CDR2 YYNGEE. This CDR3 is CAPWAGIKNEQFF. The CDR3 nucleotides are TGTGCCCCTTGGGCGGGAATCAAAAATGAGCAGTTCTTC.

The CDR3 nucleotides read TGTGCCAGCAGTCGACTAGGGACAGGGGCTGGAGAGACCCAGTACTTC. It yields the protein CASSRLGTGAGETQYF. The rearrangement uses TRBV6-6 and TRBJ2-5, with TRBD1 matching over 10 bases. J lost 4 bases, V lost 5 bases, and 10 bases had no gene match. Germline lookup yields CDR1 MNHNY and CDR2 SVGAGI (reference sequence). There are 16 residues in the CDR3.

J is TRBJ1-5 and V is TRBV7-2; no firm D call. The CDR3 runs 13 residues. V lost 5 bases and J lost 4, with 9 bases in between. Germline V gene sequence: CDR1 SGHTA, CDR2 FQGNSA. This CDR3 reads CASSLPPNQPQHF. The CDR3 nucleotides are TGTGCCAGCAGCCTGCCCCCGAATCAGCCCCAGCATTTT.

Here the CDR3 DNA reads TGTGCCAGCAGCCAACTCCCCCTAAACTATGGCTACACCTTC. This codes for CASSQLPLNYGYTF. The chain couples TRBV14 to TRBJ1-2; D gene ambiguous. The CDR3 is 14 amino acids. Germline V gene data show CDR1 as SGHDN and CDR2 as FVKESK. Trimming shortened V by 2 bases and J by 2 bases, and 9 bases separated the two germline ends.

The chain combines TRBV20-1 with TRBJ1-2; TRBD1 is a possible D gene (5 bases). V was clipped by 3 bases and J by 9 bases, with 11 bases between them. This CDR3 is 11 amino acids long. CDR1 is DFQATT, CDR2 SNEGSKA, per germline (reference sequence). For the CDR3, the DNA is TGCAGTGCTAGGTGGGGGGGAAGCTACACCTTC. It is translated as CSARWGGSYTF.

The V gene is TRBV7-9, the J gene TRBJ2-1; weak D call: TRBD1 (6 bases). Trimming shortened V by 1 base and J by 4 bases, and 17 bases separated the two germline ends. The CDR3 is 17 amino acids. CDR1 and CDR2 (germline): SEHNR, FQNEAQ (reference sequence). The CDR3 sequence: CASSLESGQGPYNEQFF. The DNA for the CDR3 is TGTGCCAGCAGCTTAGAAAGTGGGCAGGGGCCTTACAATGAGCAGTTCTTC. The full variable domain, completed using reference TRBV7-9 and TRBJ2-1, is DTGVSQNPRHKITKRGQNVTFRCDPISEHNRLYWYRQTLGQGPEFLTYFQNEAQLEKSRLLSDRFSAERPKGSFSTLEIQRTEQGDSAMYLCASSLESGQGPYNEQFFGPGTRLTVL.

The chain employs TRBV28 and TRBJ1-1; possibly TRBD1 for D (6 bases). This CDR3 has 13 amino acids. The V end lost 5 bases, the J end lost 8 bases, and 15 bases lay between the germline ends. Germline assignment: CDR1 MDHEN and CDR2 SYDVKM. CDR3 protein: CASSTRQALEAFF. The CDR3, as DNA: TGTGCCAGCAGTACCCGACAGGCACTCGAAGCTTTCTTT.

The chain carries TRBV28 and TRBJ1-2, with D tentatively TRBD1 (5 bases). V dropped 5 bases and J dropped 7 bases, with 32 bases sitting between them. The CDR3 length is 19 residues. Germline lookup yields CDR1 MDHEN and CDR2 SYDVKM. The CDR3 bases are TGTGCCAGCAGTCGCCCTATTTCTCTTACAGGAAACCCACGGGGTGGCTACACCTTC. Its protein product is CASSRPISLTGNPRGGYTF.

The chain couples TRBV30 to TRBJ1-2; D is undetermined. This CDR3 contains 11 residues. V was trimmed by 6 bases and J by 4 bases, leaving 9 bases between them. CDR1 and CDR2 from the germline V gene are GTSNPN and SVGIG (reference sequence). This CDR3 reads CACIFGYGYTF. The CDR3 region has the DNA TGTGCCTGCATTTTCGGCTATGGCTACACCTTC.

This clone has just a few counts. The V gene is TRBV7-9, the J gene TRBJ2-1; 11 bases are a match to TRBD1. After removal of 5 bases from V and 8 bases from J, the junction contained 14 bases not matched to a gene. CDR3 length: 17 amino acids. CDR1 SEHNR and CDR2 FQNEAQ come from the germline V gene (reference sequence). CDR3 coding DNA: TGTGCCAGCAGCCTTGCCTCTGCGGGACAGGGGGAGGATGAGCAGTTCTTC. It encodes CASSLASAGQGEDEQFF.

This CDR3 is CASSERQGMSRAGYTF. In DNA, the CDR3 is TGTGCCAGCAGCGAACGACAGGGGATGAGTCGGGCTGGCTACACCTTC. The J gene is TRBJ1-2, the V gene TRBV27; 8 bases match TRBD1. The germline V gene has CDR1 MNHEY and CDR2 SMNVEV (reference sequence). The V segment lost 6 bases and the J segment 7 bases; nucleotides outside the gene matches: 16. This CDR3 has 16 amino acids.

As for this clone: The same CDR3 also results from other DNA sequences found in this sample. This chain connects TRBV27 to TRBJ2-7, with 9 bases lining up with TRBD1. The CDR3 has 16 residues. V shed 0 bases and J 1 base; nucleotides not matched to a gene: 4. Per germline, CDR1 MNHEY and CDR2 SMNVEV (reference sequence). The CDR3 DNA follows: TGTGCCAGCAGTTTATCGAGCGGGACAGGGTCCTACGAGCAGTACTTC. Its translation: CASSLSSGTGSYEQYF.

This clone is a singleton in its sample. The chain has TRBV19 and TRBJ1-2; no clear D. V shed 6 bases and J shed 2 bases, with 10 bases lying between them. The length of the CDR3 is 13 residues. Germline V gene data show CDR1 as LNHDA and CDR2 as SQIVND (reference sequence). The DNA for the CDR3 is TGTGCCAGTAGCCCCAGTGAAAACTATGGCTACACCTTC. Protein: CASSPSENYGYTF.

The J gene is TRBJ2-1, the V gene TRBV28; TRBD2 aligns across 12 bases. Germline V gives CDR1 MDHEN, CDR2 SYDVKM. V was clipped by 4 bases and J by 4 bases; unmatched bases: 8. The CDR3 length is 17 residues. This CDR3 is CASSSFRLAGDYNEQFF. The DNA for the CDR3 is TGTGCCAGCAGTTCTTTCAGACTAGCGGGGGATTACAATGAGCAGTTCTTC.

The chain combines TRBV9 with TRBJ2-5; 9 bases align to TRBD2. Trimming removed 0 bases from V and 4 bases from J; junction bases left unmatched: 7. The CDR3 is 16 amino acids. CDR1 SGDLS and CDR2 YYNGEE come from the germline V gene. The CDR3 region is CASSVGREGHGETQYF. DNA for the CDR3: TGTGCCAGCAGCGTAGGGCGGGAGGGCCACGGAGAGACCCAGTACTTC.